Below, 3 T cell receptor beta chains from the same sample are listed, as sequenced in a study of T cell clones after liver transplantation. The data were produced by immunoSEQ multiplex PCR, yet TCRdb's version contains in-frame clones alone and is incomplete. This table holds 50,000 or so clones, roughly 74% found once. The input for sequencing was CD4+ T cells from blood, taken approximately 52 months after liver transplant. The source is a human patient who received a liver transplant. Some T cells may be graft donor cells.

The chain's CDR3 is CASCLDRGNNQPQHF. The DNA for the CDR3 is TGTGCCAGCTGTTTAGACAGGGGGAACAATCAGCCCCAGCATTTT. This rearrangement joins TRBV2 to TRBJ1-5; 9 nucleotides line up with TRBD1. V gave up 8 bases and J gave up 3 bases; unmatched junction bases: 8. CDR3 length equals 15 residues. Germline CDR1 is SNHLY and CDR2 is FYNNEI.

CDR3 loop: CASSFNVAGANVLTF. CDR3 in DNA: TGTGCCAGCAGCTTTAATGTGGCTGGGGCCAACGTCCTGACTTTC. The rearrangement uses TRBV7-9 and TRBJ2-6; D remains unclear. Per the germline V gene, CDR1 is SEHNR and CDR2 is FQNEAQ (reference sequence). The V gene lost 3 bases and the J gene lost 2 bases, with 8 bases spanning the gap. This CDR3 comprises 15 residues.

This clone has a single count. The V call is TRBV10-3, the J call TRBJ2-3, with 10 nucleotides matching TRBD2. The CDR3 extends over 14 amino acids. V lost 9 bases to trimming and J lost 2 bases; unmatched junction nucleotides: 5. Germline V gene lookup returns CDR1 ENHRY and CDR2 SYGVKD. The CDR3 DNA reads as TGTGCCATAGAAGCGGGGGGGAACACAGATACGCAGTATTTT. This translates into CAIEAGGNTDTQYF.